This TCR beta chain was sequenced for a study of PD-1 blockade in classical Hodgkin lymphoma. TCRdb's copy holds only in-frame clones and misses some; the assay was immunoSEQ multiplex PCR. The sample records 20,000 or so clones, around 84% being singletons. Study-wide points: Complete responders showed a baseline diversity that resembled the diversity of newly diagnosed patients.

Notes on this clone: Its antigen remains unidentified.

As for time point: cycle 4 day 1 (C4D1), after less than 7 weeks of nivolumab. The patients all showed relapse after autologous stem cell transplantation, while their brentuximab vedotin exposure varied. The sequence derives from a human donor with classical Hodgkin lymphoma. The material was peripheral blood mononuclear cells (PBMCs), obtained before the fourth cycle of nivolumab.

CDR3 nucleotide sequence: TGTGCCAGCAGTGATAGGGGTGGGTATAGCAATCAGCCCCAGCATTTT. Protein sequence: CASSDRGGYSNQPQHF. The chain joins TRBV2 to TRBJ1-5, with D perhaps TRBD1 (5 bases). Germline V CDR1 and CDR2: SNHLY, FYNNEI. Trimming removed 3 bases from V and 0 bases from J, with 12 bases in between. This CDR3 contains 16 residues.